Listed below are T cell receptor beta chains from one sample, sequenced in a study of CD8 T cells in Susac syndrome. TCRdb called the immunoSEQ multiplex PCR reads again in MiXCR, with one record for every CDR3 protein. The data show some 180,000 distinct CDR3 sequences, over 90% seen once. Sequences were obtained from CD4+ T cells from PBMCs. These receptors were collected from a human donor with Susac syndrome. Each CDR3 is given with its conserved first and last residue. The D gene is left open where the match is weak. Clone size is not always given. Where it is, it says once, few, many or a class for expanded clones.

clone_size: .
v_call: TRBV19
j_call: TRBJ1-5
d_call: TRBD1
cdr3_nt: TGTGCCAGTAGCGACAGGGGTGGCAATCAGCCCCAGCATTTT
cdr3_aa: CASSDRGGNQPQHF

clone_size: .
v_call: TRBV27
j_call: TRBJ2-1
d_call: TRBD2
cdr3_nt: TGTGCCAGGGGGGGACTAGCGGGCTGCGGAAGCTCCTACAATGAGCAGTTCTTC
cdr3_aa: CARGGLAGCGSSYNEQFF

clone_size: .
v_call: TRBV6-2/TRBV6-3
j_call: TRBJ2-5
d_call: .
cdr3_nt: TGTGCCAGCAGTTACCGTGGGGTAACCCAAGAGACCCAGTACTTC
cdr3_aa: CASSYRGVTQETQYF

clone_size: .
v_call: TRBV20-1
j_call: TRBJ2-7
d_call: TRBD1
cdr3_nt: TGCAGTGCTAAGGGGGACAGAGCCTACGAGCAGTACTTC
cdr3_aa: CSAKGDRAYEQYF

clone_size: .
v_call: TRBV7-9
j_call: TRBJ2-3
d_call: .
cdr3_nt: TGTGCCAGCAGCTCGGACAGCAAGCGCACAGATACGCAGTATTTT
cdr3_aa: CASSSDSKRTDTQYF

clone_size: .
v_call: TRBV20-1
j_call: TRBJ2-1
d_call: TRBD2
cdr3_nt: TGCAGTGCTACGCGGGGGAGCTCCTACAATGAGCAGTTCTTC
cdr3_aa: CSATRGSSYNEQFF

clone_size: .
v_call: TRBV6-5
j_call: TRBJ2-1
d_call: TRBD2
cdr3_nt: TGTGCCAGCAGTTCGACCACCACTAGCGGGAGGGCCATTGAGCAGTTCTTC
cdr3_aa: CASSSTTTSGRAIEQFF

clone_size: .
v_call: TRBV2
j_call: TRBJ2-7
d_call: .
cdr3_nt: TGTGCCAGCAGTGTCTCCTACGAGCAGTACTTC
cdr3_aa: CASSVSYEQYF

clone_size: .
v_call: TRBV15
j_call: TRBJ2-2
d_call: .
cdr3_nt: TGTGCCACCAGCAGTCAATACGGGGAGCTGTTTTTT
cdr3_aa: CATSSQYGELFF

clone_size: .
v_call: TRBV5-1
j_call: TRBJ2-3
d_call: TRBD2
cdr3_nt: TGCGCCAGCAGCTTGGGACGGCTAGCGGCAGATACGCAGTATTTT
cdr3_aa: CASSLGRLAADTQYF

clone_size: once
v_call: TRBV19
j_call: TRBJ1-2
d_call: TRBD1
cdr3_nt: TGTGCCAGTAGTACCCCTAGGGACAGGGGTTTGGGCTACACCTTC
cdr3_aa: CASSTPRDRGLGYTF

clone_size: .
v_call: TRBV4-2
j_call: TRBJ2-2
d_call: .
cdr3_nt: TGTGCCAGCAGCCATCGAAGGCAGGGGAGGGACACCGGGGAGCTGTTTTTT
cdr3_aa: CASSHRRQGRDTGELFF

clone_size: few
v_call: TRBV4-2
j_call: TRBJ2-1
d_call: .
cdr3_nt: TGTGCCAGCAGCCAGAGCCGCGGGGATGAGCAGTTCTTC
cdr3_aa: CASSQSRGDEQFF